This T cell receptor beta chain was captured in a study of tumor and adjacent non-tumor tissue in lung cancer (dated by TCRdb to the late 2010s). Regarding the research as a whole: Of the cohort, eleven to twelve patients had adenocarcinoma, 2 had squamous cell carcinoma and 1 had small cell lung cancer. In total, sequencing yielded 125,075,908 productive TCRbeta reads, which works out to an average of approximately 4.2 million reads per sample. TCRbeta CDR3 sequencing was performed on 30 to 35 paired specimens, with one tumor sample and one normal lung sample collected per patient. The 15 or so patients were aged roughly 31 to 80 years, included ten or so men and 5 women, and had TNM stage I to III disease. Using bulk TCRbeta repertoires from some 16 lung cancer patients, the study set lung tumor tissue side by side with matched distant non-tumor lung tissue.

Bulk unsorted tissue served as the source for RNA extraction, and RNA quality was assessed using a NanoDrop ND-1000 and an Agilent 2100. Donors were newly diagnosed lung cancer patients admitted for thoracic surgery in China between August and November 2014, without prior chemotherapy. The study excluded patients who had received radiotherapy or chemotherapy before or who had another cancer at the same time. Pieces of surgical tissue measuring about 1-2 cm3 were kept in RNAlater solution and held at -80 degrees C until needed. For this clonotype: No antigen is known for it. An end of the junction does not agree with germline; a read error may underlie this.

Summary of the overall study and its limitations: Only roughly 15 patients were in the cohort, and the authors stated that larger samples and more detailed clinical data are needed. TCR diversity (inverse Simpson) was significantly higher in tumor than in normal lung tissue (431.37 vs 166.20, P = 0.0075, Mann-Whitney U test). Younger patients had significantly higher TCR diversity, and higher tumor TCR diversity was associated with shorter overall and disease-free survival. Neither the sequencing platform nor unique molecular identifiers are mentioned in the methods. The top 100 clones made up a significantly larger cumulative share of the repertoire in normal lung than in tumor tissue. Because peripheral blood was not sequenced, the blood TCRbeta repertoires of the lung cancer patients in the study went unexamined.

Libraries were prepared through multiplex PCR. Sequencing was carried out with an Illumina HiSeq 2500. Following protocols modified from ARM-PCR, the researchers constructed TCRbeta libraries through three rounds of nested PCR with primers (Table S4). Before sequencing, PCR products of 200-500 bp were excised from the gel and purified with the QIAquick gel extraction kit. Processing in the source paper ran as follows. Reads were cleaned with Trimmomatic, merged with FLASH into complete CDR3 sequences, and assigned to V(D)J germline segments with MiTCR. Clonal diversity was computed as the inverse Simpson's index with VDJtools. A read counted as productive if the sequence was in-frame and lacked a premature stop codon. TCRdb reprocessing: public reads trimmed at Q25 with fastp, clones called with MiXCR, in-frame beta chains kept. Rows with one shared CDR3 protein collapse into an entry with the most common genes and DNA. TCRdb, rather than the study authors, made the V and J calls. The sample table contains fewer than 150,000 distinct CDR3 sequences; only one count was recorded for around 60% of them. Of the sample, 15% to 20% falls within the top ten clones.

The germline V gene encodes CDR1 MNHNY and CDR2 SVGAGI (reference sequence). From the cysteine up to the phenylalanine, the CDR3 has a length of 15 residues. The DNA shown is the 45-base CDR3, in frame from base 1. Here the chain combines TRBV6-6 and TRBJ2-1; TRBD2 aligns with 9 central bases. This clonotype was obtained from a man between 60 and 70 years old with small cell lung cancer. Sample: lung tumor tissue. Here is the DNA: TGTGCCAGCAGTGATAGCGGGAGCTCATACAATGAGCAGCTCTTC. Protein translation: CASSDSGSSYNEQLF.